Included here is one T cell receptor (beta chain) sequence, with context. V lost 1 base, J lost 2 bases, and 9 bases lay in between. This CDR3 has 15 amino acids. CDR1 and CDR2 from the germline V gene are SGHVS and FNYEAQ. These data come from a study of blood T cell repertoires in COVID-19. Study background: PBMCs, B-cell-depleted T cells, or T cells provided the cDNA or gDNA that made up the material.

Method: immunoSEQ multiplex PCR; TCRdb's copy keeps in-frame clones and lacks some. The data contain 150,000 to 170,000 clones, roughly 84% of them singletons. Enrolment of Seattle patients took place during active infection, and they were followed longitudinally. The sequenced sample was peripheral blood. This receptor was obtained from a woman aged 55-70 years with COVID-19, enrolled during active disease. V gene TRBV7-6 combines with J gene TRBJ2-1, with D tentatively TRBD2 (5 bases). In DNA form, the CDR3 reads TGTGCCAGCAGCTTAGAACCCGGGACCTACAATGAGCAGTTCTTC. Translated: CASSLEPGTYNEQFF.